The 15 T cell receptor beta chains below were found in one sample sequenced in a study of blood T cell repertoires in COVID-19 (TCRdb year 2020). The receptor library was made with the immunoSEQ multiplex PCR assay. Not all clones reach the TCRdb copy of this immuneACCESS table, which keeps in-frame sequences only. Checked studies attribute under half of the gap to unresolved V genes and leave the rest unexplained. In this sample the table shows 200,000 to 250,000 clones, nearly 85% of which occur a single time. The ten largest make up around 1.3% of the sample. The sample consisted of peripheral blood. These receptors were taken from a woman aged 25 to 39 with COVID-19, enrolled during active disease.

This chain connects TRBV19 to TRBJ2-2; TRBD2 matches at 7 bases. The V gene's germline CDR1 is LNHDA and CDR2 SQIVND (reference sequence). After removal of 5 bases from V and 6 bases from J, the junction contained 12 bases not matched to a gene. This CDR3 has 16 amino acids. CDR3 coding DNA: TGTGCCAGTAGTCCCGGGGGAGGGTCTAACCCCGGGGAGCTGTTTTTT. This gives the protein CASSPGGGSNPGELFF.

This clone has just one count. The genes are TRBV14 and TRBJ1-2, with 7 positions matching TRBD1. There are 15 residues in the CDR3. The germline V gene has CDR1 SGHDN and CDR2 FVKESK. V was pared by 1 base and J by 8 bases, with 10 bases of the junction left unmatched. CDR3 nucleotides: TGTGCCAGCAGCCAAGCTGGGGCAGGGGGAAAGGGCTACACCTTC. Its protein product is CASSQAGAGGKGYTF.

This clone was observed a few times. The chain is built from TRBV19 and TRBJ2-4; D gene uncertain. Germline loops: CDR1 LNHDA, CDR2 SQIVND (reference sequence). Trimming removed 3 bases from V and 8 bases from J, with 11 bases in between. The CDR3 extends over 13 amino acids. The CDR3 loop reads CASSIRINDIQYF. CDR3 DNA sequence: TGTGCCAGTAGTATCAGGATTAATGACATTCAGTACTTC. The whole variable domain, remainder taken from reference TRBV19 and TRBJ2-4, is DGGITQSPKYLFRKEGQNVTLSCEQNLNHDAMYWYRQDPGQGLRLIYYSQIVNDFQKGDIAEGYSVSREKKESFPLTVTSAQKNPTAFYLCASSIRINDIQYFGAGTRLSVL.

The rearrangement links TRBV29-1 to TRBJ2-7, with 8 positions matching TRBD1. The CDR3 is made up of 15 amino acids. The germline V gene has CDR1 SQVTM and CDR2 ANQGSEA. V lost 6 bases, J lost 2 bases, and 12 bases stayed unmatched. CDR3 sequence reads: CSVETGQGQAYEQYF. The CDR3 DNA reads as TGCAGCGTGGAGACTGGACAGGGTCAAGCCTACGAGCAGTACTTC.

Written as DNA, the CDR3 is TGCGCCAGCAGTGGGCGGCCGGACTATGGCTACACCTTC. As protein: CASSGRPDYGYTF. The chain combines TRBV10-1 with TRBJ1-2; D is uncertain. Germline V gives CDR1 WNHNN, CDR2 SYGVQD (reference sequence). V was clipped by 4 bases and J by 3 bases, with 9 bases between them. This CDR3 contains 13 residues.

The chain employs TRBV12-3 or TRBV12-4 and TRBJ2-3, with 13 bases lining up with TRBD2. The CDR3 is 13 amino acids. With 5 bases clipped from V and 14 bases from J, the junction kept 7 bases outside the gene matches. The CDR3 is CASSGLLAGGRYF. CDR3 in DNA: TGTGCCAGCAGTGGATTACTAGCGGGGGGGCGGTATTTT.

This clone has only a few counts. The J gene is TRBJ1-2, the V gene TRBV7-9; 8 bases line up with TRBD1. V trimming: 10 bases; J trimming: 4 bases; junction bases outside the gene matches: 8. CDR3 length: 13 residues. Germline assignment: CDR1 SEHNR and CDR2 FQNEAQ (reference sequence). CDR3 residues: CATGDRGSYGYTF. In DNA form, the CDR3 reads TGTGCCACCGGAGACAGGGGTAGCTATGGCTACACCTTC. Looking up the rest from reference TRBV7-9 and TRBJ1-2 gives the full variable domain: DTGVSQNPRHKITKRGQNVTFRCDPISEHNRLYWYRQTLGQGPEFLTYFQNEAQLEKSRLLSDRFSAERPKGSFSTLEIQRTEQGDSAMYLCATGDRGSYGYTFGSGTRLTVV.

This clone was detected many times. In nucleotides, the CDR3 is TGTGCCAGCAGCTCCGGGATCGGGAATTCACCCCTCCACTTT. As protein: CASSSGIGNSPLHF. This chain connects TRBV7-3 to TRBJ1-6; D not resolved. CDR1 and CDR2 (germline): SGHTA, FQGTGA. V lost 4 bases and J 7 bases, leaving 11 bases between the germline ends. The CDR3 length is 14 residues.

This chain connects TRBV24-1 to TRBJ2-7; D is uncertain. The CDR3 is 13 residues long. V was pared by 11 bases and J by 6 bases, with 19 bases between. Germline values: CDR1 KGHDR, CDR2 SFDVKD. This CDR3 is CAIGRIGASEQYF. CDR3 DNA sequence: TGTGCCATCGGCAGAATAGGTGCTAGCGAGCAGTACTTC.

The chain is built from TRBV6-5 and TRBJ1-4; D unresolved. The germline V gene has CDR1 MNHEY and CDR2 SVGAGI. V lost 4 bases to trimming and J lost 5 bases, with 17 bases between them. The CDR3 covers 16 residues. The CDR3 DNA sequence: TGTGCCAGCAGTTTCTCCCCTACCTCCCGAAATGAAAAACTGTTTTTT. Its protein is CASSFSPTSRNEKLFF.

CDR3 sequence: CATSRDRGPSGNTIYF. The CDR3 DNA reads TGTGCCACCAGCAGAGACCGGGGTCCCTCTGGAAACACCATATATTTT. The chain combines TRBV15 with TRBJ1-3; no firm D call. Germline CDR1 and CDR2: LNHNV and YYDKDF (reference sequence). Trimming stripped 0 bases from V and 0 bases from J, with 9 bases between. The CDR3 runs to 16 residues.

The CDR3 nucleotides are TGTGCCAGCAGCTTATTTCTAGCGGGAGTGGCGGGGGAGCTGTTTTTT. It translates to CASSLFLAGVAGELFF. The rearrangement uses TRBV11-3 and TRBJ2-2; 10 nucleotides agree with TRBD2. The CDR3 is 16 residues long. The germline gives CDR1 SGHNT, CDR2 YENEEA. V lost 2 bases to trimming and J lost 8 bases; unmatched junction nucleotides: 8.

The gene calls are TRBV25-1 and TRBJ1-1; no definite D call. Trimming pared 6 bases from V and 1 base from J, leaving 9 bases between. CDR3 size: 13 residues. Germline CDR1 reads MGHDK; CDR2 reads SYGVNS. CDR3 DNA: TGTGCCAGCAGAACATCATCGAACACTGAAGCTTTCTTT. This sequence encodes CASRTSSNTEAFF.

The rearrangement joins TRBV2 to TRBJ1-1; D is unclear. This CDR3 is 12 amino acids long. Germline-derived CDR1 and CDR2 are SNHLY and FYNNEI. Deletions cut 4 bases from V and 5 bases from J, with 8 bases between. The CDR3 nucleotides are TGTGCCAGCAGTGCCTTGGCAACTGAAGCTTTCTTT. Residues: CASSALATEAFF.

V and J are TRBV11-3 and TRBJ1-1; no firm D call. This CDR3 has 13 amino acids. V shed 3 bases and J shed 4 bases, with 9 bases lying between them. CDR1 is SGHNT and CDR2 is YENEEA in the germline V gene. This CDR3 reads CASSFRPSTEAFF. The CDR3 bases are TGTGCCAGCAGCTTCAGGCCTTCCACTGAAGCTTTCTTT.